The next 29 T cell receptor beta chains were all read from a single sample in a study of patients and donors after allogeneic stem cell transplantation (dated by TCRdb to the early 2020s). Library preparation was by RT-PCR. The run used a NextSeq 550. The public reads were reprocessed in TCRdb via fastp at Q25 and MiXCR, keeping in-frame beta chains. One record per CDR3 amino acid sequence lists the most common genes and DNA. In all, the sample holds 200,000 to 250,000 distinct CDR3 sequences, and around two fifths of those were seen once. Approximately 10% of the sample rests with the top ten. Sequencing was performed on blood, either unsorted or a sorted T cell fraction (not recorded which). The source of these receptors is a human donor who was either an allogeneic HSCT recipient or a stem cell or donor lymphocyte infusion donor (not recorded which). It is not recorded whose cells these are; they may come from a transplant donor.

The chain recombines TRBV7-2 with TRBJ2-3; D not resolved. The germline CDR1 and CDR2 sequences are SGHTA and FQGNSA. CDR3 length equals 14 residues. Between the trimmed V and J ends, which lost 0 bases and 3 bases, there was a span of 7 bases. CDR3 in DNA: TGTGCCAGCAGCTTAGCGGCGGAGACAGATACGCAGTATTTT. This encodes CASSLAAETDTQYF.

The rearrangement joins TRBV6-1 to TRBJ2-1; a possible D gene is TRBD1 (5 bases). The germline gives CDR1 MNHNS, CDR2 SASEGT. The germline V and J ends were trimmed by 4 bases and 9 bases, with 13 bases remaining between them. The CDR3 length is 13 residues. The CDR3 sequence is CASSVEQGVEQFF. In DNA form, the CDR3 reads TGTGCCAGCAGTGTGGAGCAGGGCGTTGAGCAGTTCTTC.

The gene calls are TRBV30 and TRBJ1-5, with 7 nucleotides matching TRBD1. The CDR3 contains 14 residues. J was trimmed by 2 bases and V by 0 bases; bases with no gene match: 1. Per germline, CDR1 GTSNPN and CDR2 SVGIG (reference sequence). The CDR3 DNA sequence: TGTGCCTGGAGTGTTGGGACAGGCAATCAGCCCCAGCATTTT. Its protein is CAWSVGTGNQPQHF.

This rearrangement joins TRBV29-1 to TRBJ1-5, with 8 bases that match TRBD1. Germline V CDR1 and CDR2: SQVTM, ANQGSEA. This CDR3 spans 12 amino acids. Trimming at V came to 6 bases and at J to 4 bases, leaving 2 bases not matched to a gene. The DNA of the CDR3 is TGCAGCGTGCGACAGGGGAATCAGCCCCAGCATTTT. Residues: CSVRQGNQPQHF. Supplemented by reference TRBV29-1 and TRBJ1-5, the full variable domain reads SAVISQKPSRDICQRGTSLTIQCQVDSQVTMMFWYRQQPGQSLTLIATANQGSEATYESGFVIDKFPISRPNLTFSTLTVSNMSPEDSSIYLCSVRQGNQPQHFGDGTRLSIL.

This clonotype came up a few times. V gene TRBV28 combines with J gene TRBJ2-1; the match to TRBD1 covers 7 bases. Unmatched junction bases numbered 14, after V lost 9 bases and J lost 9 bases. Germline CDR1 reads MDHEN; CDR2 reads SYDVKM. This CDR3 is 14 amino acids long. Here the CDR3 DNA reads TGTGCCAGTCACCCCGGGACAGCCCTTCTTGAGCAGTTCTTC. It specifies CASHPGTALLEQFF.

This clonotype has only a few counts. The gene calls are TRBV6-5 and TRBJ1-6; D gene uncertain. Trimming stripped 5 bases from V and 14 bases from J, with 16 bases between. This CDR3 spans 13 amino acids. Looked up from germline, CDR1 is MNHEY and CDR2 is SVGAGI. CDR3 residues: CASSPRRSTTLHF. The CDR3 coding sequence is TGTGCCAGCAGTCCTCGCCGGAGTACTACCCTCCACTTT.

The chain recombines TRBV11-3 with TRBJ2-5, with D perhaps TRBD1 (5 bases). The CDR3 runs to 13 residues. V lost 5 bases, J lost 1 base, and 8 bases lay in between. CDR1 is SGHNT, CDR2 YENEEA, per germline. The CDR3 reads CASSRDSQETQYF. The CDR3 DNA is TGTGCCAGCAGCAGAGACAGCCAAGAGACCCAGTACTTC.

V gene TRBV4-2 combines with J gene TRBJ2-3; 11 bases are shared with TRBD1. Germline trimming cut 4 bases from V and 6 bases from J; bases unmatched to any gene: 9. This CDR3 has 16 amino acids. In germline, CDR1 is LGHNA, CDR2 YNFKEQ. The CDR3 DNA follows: TGTGCCAGCAGCCCCCGGACAGGGGGCGCCGGGGATACGCAGTATTTT. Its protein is CASSPRTGGAGDTQYF.

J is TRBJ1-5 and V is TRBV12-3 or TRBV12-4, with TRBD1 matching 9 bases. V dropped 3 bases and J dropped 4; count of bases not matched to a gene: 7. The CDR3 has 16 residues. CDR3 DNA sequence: TGTGCCAGCAGTTTTACTACAGGGGGCTGGAATCAGCCCCAGCATTTT. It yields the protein CASSFTTGGWNQPQHF.

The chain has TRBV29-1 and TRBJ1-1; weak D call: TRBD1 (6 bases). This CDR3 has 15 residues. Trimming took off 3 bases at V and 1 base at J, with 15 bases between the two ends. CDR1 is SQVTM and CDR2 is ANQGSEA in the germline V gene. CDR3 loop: CSVEKHRAKNTEAFF. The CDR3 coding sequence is TGCAGCGTTGAGAAACACAGGGCCAAGAACACTGAAGCTTTCTTT.

In DNA form, the CDR3 reads TGTGCCAGCAGGGACAGTTACTATGGCTACACCTTC. Protein product: CASRDSYYGYTF. The chain employs TRBV7-2 and TRBJ1-2; D may be TRBD1 (6 bases). V lost 6 bases and J 3 bases, leaving 8 bases between the germline ends. The CDR3 length is 12 residues. Germline CDR1 reads SGHTA; CDR2 reads FQGNSA.

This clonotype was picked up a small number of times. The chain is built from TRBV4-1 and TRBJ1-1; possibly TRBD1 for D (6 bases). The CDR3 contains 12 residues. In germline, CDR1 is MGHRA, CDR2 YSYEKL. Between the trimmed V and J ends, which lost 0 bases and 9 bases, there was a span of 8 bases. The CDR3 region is CASSQEGAQAFF. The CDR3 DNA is TGCGCCAGCAGCCAAGAGGGGGCTCAAGCTTTCTTT.

This CDR3 reads CASSRTGGHPYTF. CDR3 DNA sequence: TGTGCCAGTAGTCGGACAGGGGGCCATCCCTACACCTTC. The V call is TRBV19, the J call TRBJ1-2, with 11 nucleotides matching TRBD1. The V and J ends lost 5 bases and 10 bases, in that order; junction bases with no gene match: 6. This CDR3 has 13 residues. Germline values: CDR1 LNHDA, CDR2 SQIVND (reference sequence). The full variable domain, completed using reference TRBV19 and TRBJ1-2, is DGGITQSPKYLFRKEGQNVTLSCEQNLNHDAMYWYRQDPGQGLRLIYYSQIVNDFQKGDIAEGYSVSREKKESFPLTVTSAQKNPTAFYLCASSRTGGHPYTFGSGTRLTVV.

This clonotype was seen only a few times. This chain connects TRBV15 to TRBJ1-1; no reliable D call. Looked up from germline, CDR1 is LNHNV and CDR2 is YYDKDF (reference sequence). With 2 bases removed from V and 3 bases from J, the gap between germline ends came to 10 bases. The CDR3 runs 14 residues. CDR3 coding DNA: TGTGCCACCAGCAGAATAGGGTCGGACACTGAAGCTTTCTTT. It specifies CATSRIGSDTEAFF.

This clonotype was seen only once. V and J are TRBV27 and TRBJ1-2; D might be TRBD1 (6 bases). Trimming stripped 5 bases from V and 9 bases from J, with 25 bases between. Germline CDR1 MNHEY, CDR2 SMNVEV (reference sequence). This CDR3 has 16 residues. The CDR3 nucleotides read TGTGCCAGCAGTCAGTACCGACAGGAGAGCGCCGGGAGCTACACCTTC. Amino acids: CASSQYRQESAGSYTF.

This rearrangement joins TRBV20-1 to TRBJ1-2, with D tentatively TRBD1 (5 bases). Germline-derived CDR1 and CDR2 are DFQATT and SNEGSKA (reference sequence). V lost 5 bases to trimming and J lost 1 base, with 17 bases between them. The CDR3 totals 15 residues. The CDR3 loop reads CSAPPSMGGNYGYTF. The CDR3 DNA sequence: TGCAGTGCTCCTCCATCCATGGGGGGTAACTATGGCTACACCTTC.

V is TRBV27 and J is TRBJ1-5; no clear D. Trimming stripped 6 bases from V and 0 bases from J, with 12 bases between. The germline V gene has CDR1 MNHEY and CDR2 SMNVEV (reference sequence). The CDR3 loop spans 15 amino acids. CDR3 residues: CASSLTAYSNQPQHF. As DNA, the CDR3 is TGTGCCAGCAGCCTCACCGCTTATAGCAATCAGCCCCAGCATTTT.

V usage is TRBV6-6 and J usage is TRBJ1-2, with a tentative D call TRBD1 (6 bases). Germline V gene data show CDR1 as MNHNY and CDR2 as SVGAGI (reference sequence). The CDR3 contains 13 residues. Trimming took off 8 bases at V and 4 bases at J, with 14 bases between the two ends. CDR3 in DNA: TGTGCCAGCCGTCGGGACACCCCCTATGGCTACACCTTC. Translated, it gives CASRRDTPYGYTF.

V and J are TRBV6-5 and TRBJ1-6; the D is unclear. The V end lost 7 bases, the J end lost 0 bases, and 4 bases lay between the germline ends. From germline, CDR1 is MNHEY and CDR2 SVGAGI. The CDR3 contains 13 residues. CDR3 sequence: CASKRSYNSPLHF. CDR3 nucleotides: TGTGCCAGCAAGCGCTCCTATAATTCACCCCTCCACTTT.

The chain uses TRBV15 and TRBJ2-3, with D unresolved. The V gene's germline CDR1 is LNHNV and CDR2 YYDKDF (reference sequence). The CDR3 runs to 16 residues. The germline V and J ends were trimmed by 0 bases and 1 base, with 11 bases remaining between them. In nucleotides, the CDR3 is TGTGCCACCAGCAGAGATCTGGAGCCGGGCACAGATACGCAGTATTTT. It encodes CATSRDLEPGTDTQYF.

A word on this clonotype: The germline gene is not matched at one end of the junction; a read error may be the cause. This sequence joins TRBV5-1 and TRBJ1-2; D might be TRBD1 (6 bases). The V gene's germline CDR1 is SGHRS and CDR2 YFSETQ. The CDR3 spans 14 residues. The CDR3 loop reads CASSLGQGTYGYTF. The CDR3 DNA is TGTGCCAGCAGTTTGGGGCAGGGGACCTATGGCTACACCTTC.

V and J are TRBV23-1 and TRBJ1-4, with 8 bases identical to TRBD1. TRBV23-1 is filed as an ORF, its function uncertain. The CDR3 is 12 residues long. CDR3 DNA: TGCCCAGGGGGTACAGGGGGTGAAAAACTGTTTTTT. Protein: CPGGTGGEKLFF.

CDR3 DNA: TGTGCCAGCAGCAGAGTCAGAATTTCACCCCTCCACTTT. It specifies CASSRVRISPLHF. The V gene is TRBV28, the J gene TRBJ1-6, with D unresolved. Trimming removed 6 bases from V and 9 bases from J, with 12 bases in between. The CDR3 has 13 residues. Looked up from germline, CDR1 is MDHEN and CDR2 is SYDVKM.

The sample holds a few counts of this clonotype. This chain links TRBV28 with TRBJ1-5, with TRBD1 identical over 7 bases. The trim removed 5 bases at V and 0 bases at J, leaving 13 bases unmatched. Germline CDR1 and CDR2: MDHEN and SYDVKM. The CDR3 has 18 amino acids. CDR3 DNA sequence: TGTGCCAGCAGTCGGGACAGAGGACTGGGATATAGCAATCAGCCCCAGCATTTT. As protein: CASSRDRGLGYSNQPQHF.

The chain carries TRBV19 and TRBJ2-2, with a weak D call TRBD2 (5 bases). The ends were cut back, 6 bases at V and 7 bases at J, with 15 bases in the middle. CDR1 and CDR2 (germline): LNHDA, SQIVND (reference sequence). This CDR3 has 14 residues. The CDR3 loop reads CASRPDLGVGELFF. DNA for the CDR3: TGTGCCAGTAGACCCGATCTCGGGGTCGGGGAGCTGTTTTTT.

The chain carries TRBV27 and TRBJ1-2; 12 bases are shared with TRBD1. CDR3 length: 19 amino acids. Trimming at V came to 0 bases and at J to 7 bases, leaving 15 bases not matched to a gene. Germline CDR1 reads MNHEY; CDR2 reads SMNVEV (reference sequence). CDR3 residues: CASSLSYWDRGPSYTGYTF. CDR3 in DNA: TGTGCCAGCAGTTTATCGTATTGGGACAGGGGGCCGTCCTATACTGGCTACACCTTC.

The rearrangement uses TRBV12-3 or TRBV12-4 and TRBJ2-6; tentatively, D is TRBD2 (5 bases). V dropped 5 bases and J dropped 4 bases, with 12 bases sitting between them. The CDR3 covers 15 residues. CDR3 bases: TGTGCCAGCAGTCCCAACACGGGGGGGGCCAACGTCCTGACTTTC. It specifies CASSPNTGGANVLTF.

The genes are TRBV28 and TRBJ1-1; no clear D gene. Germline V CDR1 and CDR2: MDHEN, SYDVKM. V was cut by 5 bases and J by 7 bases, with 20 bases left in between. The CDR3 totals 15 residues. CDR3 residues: CASSPPRHNVDEAFF. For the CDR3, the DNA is TGTGCCAGCAGTCCCCCCCGGCACAACGTAGATGAAGCTTTCTTT.

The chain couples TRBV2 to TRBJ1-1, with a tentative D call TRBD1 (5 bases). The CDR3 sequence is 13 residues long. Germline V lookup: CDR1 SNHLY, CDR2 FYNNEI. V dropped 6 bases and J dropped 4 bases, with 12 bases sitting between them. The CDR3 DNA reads TGTGCCAGCAGGGGACCGGGGTCCACTGAAGCTTTCTTT. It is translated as CASRGPGSTEAFF.